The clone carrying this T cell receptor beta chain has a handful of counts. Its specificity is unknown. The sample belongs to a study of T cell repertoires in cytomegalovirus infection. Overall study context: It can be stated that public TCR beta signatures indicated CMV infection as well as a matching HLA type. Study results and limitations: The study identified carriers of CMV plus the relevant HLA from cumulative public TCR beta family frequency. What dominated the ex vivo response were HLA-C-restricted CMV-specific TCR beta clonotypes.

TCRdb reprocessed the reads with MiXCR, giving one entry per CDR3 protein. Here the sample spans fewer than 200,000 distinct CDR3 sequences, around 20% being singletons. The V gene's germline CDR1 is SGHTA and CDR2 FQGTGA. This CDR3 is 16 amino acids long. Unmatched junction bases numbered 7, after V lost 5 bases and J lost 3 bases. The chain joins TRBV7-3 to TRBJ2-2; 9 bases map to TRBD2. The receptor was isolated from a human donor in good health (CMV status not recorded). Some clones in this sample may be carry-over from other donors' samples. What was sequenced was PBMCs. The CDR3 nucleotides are TGTGCCAGCAGCCCGAAGGCTAGCGGGGACACCGGGGAGCTGTTTTTT. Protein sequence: CASSPKASGDTGELFF. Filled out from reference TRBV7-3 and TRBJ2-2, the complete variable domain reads GAGVSQTPSNKVTEKGKYVELRCDPISGHTALYWYRQSLGQGPEFLIYFQGTGAADDSGLPNDRFFAVRPEGSVSTLKIQRTERGDSAVYLCASSPKASGDTGELFFGEGSRLTVL.